These 2 T cell receptor beta chains came from one sample sequenced in a study of immune evolution from preneoplasia to lung adenocarcinoma. Only in-frame clones appear in the TCRdb table, and some are missing; sequencing was by immunoSEQ multiplex PCR. The sample shows several thousand clones, 70% to 80% of them seen only once. Sequences were obtained from FFPE minimally invasive lung adenocarcinoma tissue. These receptors all come from a person over 45 with lung adenocarcinoma.

V is TRBV11-3 and J is TRBJ2-2, with D perhaps matching TRBD1 (5 bases). Germline V gene lookup returns CDR1 SGHNT and CDR2 YENEEA. The CDR3 sequence is 16 residues long. Deletions cut 5 bases from V and 0 bases from J, with 13 bases between. The DNA of the CDR3 is TGTGCCAGCAGCCCTGGAACAGGACCGAACACCGGGGAGCTGTTTTTT. As protein: CASSPGTGPNTGELFF.

The table lists this clone with a count of one. This chain connects TRBV9 to TRBJ1-6, with 8 bases fitting TRBD1. The CDR3 loop spans 14 amino acids. V lost 4 bases to trimming and J lost 7 bases; unmatched junction nucleotides: 4. CDR1 is SGDLS and CDR2 is YYNGEE in the germline V gene. Here the CDR3 DNA reads TGTGCCAGCAGCTTGACAGGGGAAAATTCACCCCTCCACTTT. Protein product: CASSLTGENSPLHF.